Listed below are T cell receptor beta chains from one sample, sequenced in a study of control samples from healthy donors and cancer patients. Measured with immunoSEQ multiplex PCR; TCRdb has only the in-frame clones, and not every one. The sample yields approximately 170,000 clones, about 93% seen once. The material sequenced was blood. The receptors originated from a woman aged 30 to 39 in good health. Both conserved end residues are part of each CDR3. The order of the fields is V gene, J gene, D gene, clone size, CDR3 protein, CDR3 DNA. D genes are given only for firm matches. Not every row has a clone size; where given, it reads once, few, many or a size class.

V: TRBV19
J: TRBJ2-6
D: -
size: once
CDR3: CATRGSSGANVLTF
DNA: TGTGCCACCCGGGGATCCTCTGGGGCCAACGTCCTGACTTTC

V: TRBV19
J: TRBJ1-5
D: -
size: -
CDR3: CASSQGPNQPQHF
DNA: TGTGCCAGCTCACAGGGCCCCAATCAGCCCCAGCATTTT

V: TRBV15
J: TRBJ1-4
D: -
size: -
CDR3: CATSREKGEKLFF
DNA: TGTGCCACCAGCAGAGAGAAAGGTGAAAAACTGTTTTTT

V: TRBV7-2
J: TRBJ2-2
D: -
size: -
CDR3: CASTSIWGADGELFF
DNA: TGTGCCAGCACCTCCATATGGGGGGCCGACGGGGAGCTGTTTTTT

V: TRBV7-9
J: TRBJ2-3
D: TRBD1
size: -
CDR3: CASSIMDRGTDTQYF
DNA: TGTGCCAGCAGCATAATGGACAGGGGCACAGATACGCAGTATTTT

V: TRBV29-1
J: TRBJ2-1
D: -
size: -
CDR3: CSGGGNNEQFF
DNA: TGCAGCGGCGGTGGAAACAATGAGCAGTTCTTC

V: TRBV2
J: TRBJ1-4
D: -
size: -
CDR3: CASKEGDTNEKLFF
DNA: TGTGCCAGCAAAGAGGGGGATACTAATGAAAAACTGTTTTTT

V: TRBV10-3
J: TRBJ1-5
D: -
size: -
CDR3: CAIGQNNQPQHF
DNA: TGTGCCATCGGGCAGAACAATCAGCCCCAGCATTTT

V: TRBV3-1/TRBV3-2
J: TRBJ1-2
D: -
size: once
CDR3: CASSQVLGARDGYTF
DNA: TGTGCCAGCAGCCAAGTTCTGGGGGCGCGGGATGGCTACACCTTC

V: TRBV7-8
J: TRBJ2-3
D: -
size: -
CDR3: CASSLGGSDTQYF
DNA: TGTGCCAGCAGCTTAGGAGGGTCCGATACGCAGTATTTT

V: TRBV11-3
J: TRBJ2-3
D: TRBD1
size: once
CDR3: CASSYRGPTDTQYF
DNA: TGTGCCAGCAGCTACAGGGGGCCCACAGATACGCAGTATTTT

V: TRBV28
J: TRBJ1-1
D: TRBD1
size: -
CDR3: CASSSPGTGLNTEAFF
DNA: TGTGCCAGCAGTTCGCCCGGGACAGGCCTGAACACTGAAGCTTTCTTT

V: TRBV7-9
J: TRBJ2-5
D: TRBD2
size: -
CDR3: CASSPGTSGKETQYF
DNA: TGTGCCAGCAGCCCGGGGACTAGCGGGAAAGAGACCCAGTACTTC

V: TRBV5-1
J: TRBJ1-4
D: -
size: -
CDR3: CASRLTPYDEKLFF
DNA: TGCGCCAGCAGACTGACACCCTATGATGAAAAACTGTTTTTT

V: TRBV21-1
J: TRBJ2-5
D: -
size: -
CDR3: CASSKTPLGQETQYF
DNA: TGTGCCAGCAGCAAAACGCCGCTTGGGCAAGAGACCCAGTACTTC

V: TRBV29-1
J: TRBJ2-7
D: -
size: -
CDR3: CSVSMVAWQPTYEQYF
DNA: TGCAGCGTTAGTATGGTGGCTTGGCAACCTACCTACGAGCAGTACTTC

V: TRBV11-2
J: TRBJ1-6
D: -
size: -
CDR3: CASSSSGDSPLHF
DNA: TGTGCCAGCAGCTCCTCCGGAGATTCACCCCTCCACTTT

V: TRBV19
J: TRBJ1-5
D: TRBD1
size: few
CDR3: CASSTQGYSNQPQHF
DNA: TGTGCCAGTAGTACACAGGGGTATAGCAATCAGCCCCAGCATTTT

V: TRBV9
J: TRBJ2-2
D: -
size: -
CDR3: CASSVRMTSGELFF
DNA: TGTGCCAGCAGCGTTCGCATGACTAGCGGGGAGCTGTTTTTT

V: TRBV6-5
J: TRBJ1-1
D: -
size: once
CDR3: CASSYLIPGTNTEAFF
DNA: TGTGCCAGCAGTTACCTTATCCCAGGGACGAACACTGAAGCTTTCTTT

V: TRBV7-8
J: TRBJ1-3
D: -
size: -
CDR3: CASSLSRGGRGNTIYF
DNA: TGTGCCAGCAGCTTAAGCAGGGGAGGTAGAGGAAACACCATATATTTT

V: TRBV7-9
J: TRBJ1-4
D: -
size: -
CDR3: CASTRAVDEKLFF
DNA: TGTGCCAGCACTCGCGCGGTCGATGAAAAACTGTTTTTT

V: TRBV28
J: TRBJ1-1
D: -
size: -
CDR3: CASVRDDHTEAFF
DNA: TGTGCCAGCGTTAGGGACGATCACACTGAAGCTTTCTTT

V: TRBV30
J: TRBJ1-2
D: TRBD1
size: -
CDR3: CAWSVGTGGGYTF
DNA: TGTGCCTGGAGTGTAGGGACAGGGGGTGGCTACACCTTC

V: TRBV6-5
J: TRBJ1-1
D: TRBD1
size: few
CDR3: CASRGTANTEAFF
DNA: TGTGCCAGCAGGGGGACAGCGAACACTGAAGCTTTCTTT

V: TRBV5-6
J: TRBJ2-5
D: TRBD1
size: -
CDR3: CASSLGDRVDATQYF
DNA: TGTGCCAGCAGCTTGGGGGACAGGGTGGATGCGACCCAGTACTTC

V: TRBV10-2
J: TRBJ2-5
D: TRBD2
size: -
CDR3: CASSQTTSGEETQYF
DNA: TGCGCCAGCAGCCAGACTACTAGCGGAGAAGAGACCCAGTACTTC

V: TRBV5-1
J: TRBJ2-5
D: TRBD2
size: -
CDR3: CASSPLNIHRLAGEQETQYF
DNA: TGCGCCAGCAGCCCACTCAACATACACCGACTAGCGGGGGAGCAAGAGACCCAGTACTTC

V: TRBV28
J: TRBJ2-5
D: -
size: once
CDR3: CASSFFGGETQYF
DNA: TGTGCCAGCAGTTTTTTCGGGGGAGAGACCCAGTACTTC

V: TRBV27
J: TRBJ2-7
D: -
size: -
CDR3: CASSSEGYSYEQYF
DNA: TGTGCCAGCAGTTCTGAGGGTTACTCCTACGAGCAGTACTTC

V: TRBV6-2/TRBV6-3
J: TRBJ2-2
D: -
size: -
CDR3: CASSYSPRGVNTGELFF
DNA: TGTGCCAGCAGTTACTCCCCCCGGGGAGTAAACACCGGGGAGCTGTTTTTT

V: TRBV7-3
J: TRBJ2-7
D: -
size: -
CDR3: CASSFSPGPYEQYF
DNA: TGTGCCAGCAGCTTTTCCCCGGGGCCCTACGAGCAGTACTTC

V: TRBV9
J: TRBJ2-1
D: TRBD2
size: -
CDR3: CASSVGPGGSYNEQFF
DNA: TGTGCCAGCAGCGTAGGGCCGGGAGGGTCCTACAATGAGCAGTTCTTC

V: TRBV11-2
J: TRBJ2-7
D: -
size: -
CDR3: CASSLDRKRDEQYF
DNA: TGTGCCAGCAGCTTAGACCGAAAGAGGGACGAGCAGTACTTC

V: TRBV5-1
J: TRBJ2-1
D: TRBD1
size: few
CDR3: CASSEDRDDGEQFF
DNA: TGCGCCAGCAGTGAGGACAGGGATGATGGTGAGCAGTTCTTC

V: TRBV12-5
J: TRBJ1-1
D: -
size: -
CDR3: CASGLYVGATNTEAFF
DNA: TGTGCTAGTGGTCTCTACGTGGGGGCGACGAACACTGAAGCTTTCTTT

V: TRBV6-5
J: TRBJ1-3
D: -
size: -
CDR3: CASSLQGRWGNTIYF
DNA: TGTGCCAGCAGCCTTCAGGGTCGCTGGGGAAACACCATATATTTT

V: TRBV11-2
J: TRBJ2-1
D: -
size: -
CDR3: CASSPQQGSYNEQFF
DNA: TGTGCCAGCAGCCCGCAACAGGGATCCTACAATGAGCAGTTCTTC

V: TRBV27
J: TRBJ2-1
D: -
size: -
CDR3: CASSLNGDSYNEQFF
DNA: TGTGCCAGCAGTTTAAACGGTGACTCCTACAATGAGCAGTTCTTC

V: TRBV24-1
J: TRBJ2-2
D: -
size: -
CDR3: CATSDFFPLAGTGELFF
DNA: TGTGCCACCAGTGATTTTTTCCCGCTAGCAGGCACCGGGGAGCTGTTTTTT

V: TRBV5-1
J: TRBJ1-1
D: -
size: -
CDR3: CASRRDTEAFF
DNA: TGCGCCAGCAGGAGAGACACTGAAGCTTTCTTT

V: TRBV7-8
J: TRBJ2-5
D: TRBD1
size: -
CDR3: CASSLAIDREEETQYF
DNA: TGTGCCAGCAGCTTAGCGATAGACAGGGAAGAAGAGACCCAGTACTTC

V: TRBV19
J: TRBJ2-6
D: TRBD1
size: -
CDR3: CASSTGASGANVLTF
DNA: TGTGCCAGTTCAACAGGGGCCTCTGGGGCCAACGTCCTGACTTTC

V: TRBV6-5
J: TRBJ2-7
D: -
size: -
CDR3: CASRIGNSYEQYF
DNA: TGTGCCAGCCGGATAGGCAACTCCTACGAGCAGTACTTC

V: TRBV11-2
J: TRBJ1-4
D: -
size: once
CDR3: CASSLTSLNEKLFF
DNA: TGTGCCAGCAGCTTAACCTCTTTGAATGAAAAACTGTTTTTT

V: TRBV9
J: TRBJ2-3
D: TRBD1
size: -
CDR3: CASSAQQGLGTDTQYF
DNA: TGTGCCAGCAGCGCTCAACAGGGGCTGGGGACAGATACGCAGTATTTT